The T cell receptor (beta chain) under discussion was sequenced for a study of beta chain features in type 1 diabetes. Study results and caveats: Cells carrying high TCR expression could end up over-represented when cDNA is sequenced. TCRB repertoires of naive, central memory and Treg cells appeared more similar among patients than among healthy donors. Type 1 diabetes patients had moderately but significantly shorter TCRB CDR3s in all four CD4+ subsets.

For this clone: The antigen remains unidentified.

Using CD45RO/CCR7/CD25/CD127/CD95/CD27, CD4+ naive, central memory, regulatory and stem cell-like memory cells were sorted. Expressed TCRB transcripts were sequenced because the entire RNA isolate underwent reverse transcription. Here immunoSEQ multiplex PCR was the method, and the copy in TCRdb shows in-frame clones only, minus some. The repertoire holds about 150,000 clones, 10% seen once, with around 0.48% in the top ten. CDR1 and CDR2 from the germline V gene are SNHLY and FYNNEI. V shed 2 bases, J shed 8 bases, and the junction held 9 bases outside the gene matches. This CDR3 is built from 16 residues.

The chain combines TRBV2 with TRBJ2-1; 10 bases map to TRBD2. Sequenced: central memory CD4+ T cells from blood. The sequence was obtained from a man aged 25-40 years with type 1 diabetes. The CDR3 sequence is CASSEMGLAGAHEQFF. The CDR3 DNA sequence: TGTGCCAGCAGTGAAATGGGGCTAGCGGGAGCCCATGAGCAGTTCTTC.